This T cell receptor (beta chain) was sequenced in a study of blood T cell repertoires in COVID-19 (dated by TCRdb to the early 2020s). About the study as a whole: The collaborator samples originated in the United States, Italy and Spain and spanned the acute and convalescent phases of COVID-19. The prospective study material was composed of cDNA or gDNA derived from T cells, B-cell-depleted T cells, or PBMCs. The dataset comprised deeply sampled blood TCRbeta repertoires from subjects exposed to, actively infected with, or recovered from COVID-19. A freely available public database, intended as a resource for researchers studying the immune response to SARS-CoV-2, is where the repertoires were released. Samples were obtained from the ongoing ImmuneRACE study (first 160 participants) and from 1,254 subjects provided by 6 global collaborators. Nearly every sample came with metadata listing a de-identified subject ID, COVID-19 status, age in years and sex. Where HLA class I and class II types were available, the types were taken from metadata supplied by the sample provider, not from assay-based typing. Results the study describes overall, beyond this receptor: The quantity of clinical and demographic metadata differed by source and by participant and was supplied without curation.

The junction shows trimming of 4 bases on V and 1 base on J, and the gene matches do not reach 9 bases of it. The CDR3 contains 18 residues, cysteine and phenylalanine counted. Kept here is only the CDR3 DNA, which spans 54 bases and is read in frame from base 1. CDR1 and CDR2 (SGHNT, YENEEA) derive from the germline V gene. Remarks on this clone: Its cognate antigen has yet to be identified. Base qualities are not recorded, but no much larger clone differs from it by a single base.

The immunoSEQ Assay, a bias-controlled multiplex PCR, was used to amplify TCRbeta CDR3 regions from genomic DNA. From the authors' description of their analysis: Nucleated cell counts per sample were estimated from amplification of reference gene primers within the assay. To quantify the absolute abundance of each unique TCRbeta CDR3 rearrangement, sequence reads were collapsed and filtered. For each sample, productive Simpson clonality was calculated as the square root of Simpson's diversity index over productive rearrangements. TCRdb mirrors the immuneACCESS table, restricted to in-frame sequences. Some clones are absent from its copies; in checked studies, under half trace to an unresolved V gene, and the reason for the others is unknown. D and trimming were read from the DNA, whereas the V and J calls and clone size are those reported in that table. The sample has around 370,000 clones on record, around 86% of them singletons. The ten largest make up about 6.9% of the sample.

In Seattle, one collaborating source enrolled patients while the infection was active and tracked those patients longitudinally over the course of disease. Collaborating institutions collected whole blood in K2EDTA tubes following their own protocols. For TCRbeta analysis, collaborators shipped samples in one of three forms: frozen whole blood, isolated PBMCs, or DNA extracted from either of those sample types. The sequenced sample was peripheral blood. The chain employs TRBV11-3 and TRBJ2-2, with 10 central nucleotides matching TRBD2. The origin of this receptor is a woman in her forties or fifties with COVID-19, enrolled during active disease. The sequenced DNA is TGTGCCAGCAGCTCCCGGACTAGCGGAAACTTGAACACCGGGGAGCTGTTTTTT. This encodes CASSSRTSGNLNTGELFF.